This T cell receptor (beta chain) was obtained from a study of human T cells and chemical hapten exposure. Study at large: Across its approximately 25 weeks, the study gave patients weekly diphenylcyclopropenone doses to the scalp. Patches with 0.01% DPC went on the upper back, and the tests were read at 6 days. The study, taken as a whole, reports: Relative to control repertoires, expanded TCRs gave rise to significantly more large CDR3 similarity clusters.

Time point meaning: pre-sensitization, week 0. Treatment: therapeutic diphenylcyclopropenone sensitization with weekly scalp DPC. Donors were 18 to 70-year-old alopecia patients suitable for DPC. Trimming cost V 1 base and J 0 bases; bases outside gene matches: 3. CDR1 and CDR2 from the germline V gene are SGHDN and FVKESK. CDR3 length: 15 amino acids. TCRdb reanalysed the RACE reads using MiXCR and keeps one entry per CDR3 protein. The sample holds a few hundred thousand distinct CDR3 sequences, approximately 8% seen once. In this sample, this clonotype turned up a few times. Its cognate antigen is unknown.

The starting material was whole blood, obtained in connection with sensitization to the hapten diphenylcyclopropenone (DPC). The J gene is TRBJ2-7, the V gene TRBV14, with 7 bases identical to TRBD1. The clonotype comes from a man younger than 30 with alopecia areata. Some clones in this sample may be carry-over from other donors' samples. The CDR3 reads CASSQAGQNSYEQYF. The CDR3 DNA reads as TGTGCCAGCAGCCAAGCGGGACAGAACTCCTACGAGCAGTACTTC.